The 5 T cell receptor beta chains below all came from one sample that was sequenced in a study of blood T cells in healthy people across ages. It was with a sample-barcoded 5' primer and a J-beta primer mix that a second PCR of roughly 6 to 12 cycles was run. Using its own MiXCR run on the 5' RACE reads, TCRdb lists one record per CDR3 protein. The top ten hold approximately 14% of the sample, which has around 990,000 distinct CDR3 sequences, approximately 38% seen once. Sequencing was done on a sample of blood. These receptors were obtained from a man aged 18 to 30 in good health.

The V call is TRBV12-5, the J call TRBJ2-1; D is perhaps TRBD1 or TRBD2 (5 bases each). This CDR3 is built from 15 residues. The germline V gene has CDR1 LGHNT and CDR2 FRNRAP. V was clipped by 5 bases and J by 7 bases, with 18 bases between them. The CDR3 is CASGNVGAGRNEQFF. CDR3 DNA sequence: TGTGCTAGTGGTAACGTCGGGGCAGGGCGGAATGAGCAGTTCTTC.

The chain employs TRBV4-3 and TRBJ1-2; D is possibly TRBD1 (6 bases). Germline V gene sequence: CDR1 LGHNA, CDR2 YSLEER. The germline V and J ends were trimmed by 4 bases and 0 bases, with 15 bases remaining between them. The CDR3 has 16 amino acids. In DNA form, the CDR3 reads TGCGCCAGCAGCCGTGGGATGGACAGAGCTAACTATGGCTACACCTTC. Its protein product is CASSRGMDRANYGYTF.

The V call is TRBV12-3 or TRBV12-4, the J call TRBJ1-2, with D possibly matching TRBD1 (6 bases). The CDR3 covers 15 residues. V lost 4 bases and J 2 bases, leaving 14 bases between the germline ends. Here the CDR3 DNA reads TGTGCCAGCAGTTCCTCAGGGGCCGGGAACTATGGCTACACCTTC. This encodes CASSSSGAGNYGYTF.

This clonotype has a single count. The gene calls are TRBV10-3 and TRBJ1-2; D ambiguous. Germline-derived CDR1 and CDR2 are ENHRY and SYGVKD. V was pared by 0 bases and J by 4 bases, with 9 bases between. This CDR3 comprises 14 residues. The CDR3 bases are TGTGCCATCAGTGAGTCGATGGGAATCTATGGCTACACCTTC. It codes for CAISESMGIYGYTF.

This clonotype showed up just once. V and J are TRBV29-1 and TRBJ2-5; a weak D match, TRBD2 (5 bases). The CDR3 runs to 13 residues. Germline CDR1 is SQVTM and CDR2 is ANQGSEA. Between the trimmed V and J ends, which lost 8 bases and 11 bases, there was a span of 24 bases. Here the CDR3 reads CSSRIEGYNEQYF. The CDR3 DNA follows: TGCAGCTCGCGCATTGAGGGCTACAATGAGCAGTACTTC.